These 4 T cell receptor beta chains came from one sample sequenced in a study of T cells in localized non-small cell lung cancer. Repertoires were generated with immunoSEQ multiplex PCR, while TCRdb's copy carries only in-frame clones and drops some. The sample records over a thousand clones, 35% to 45% being singletons. Sequencing used normal lung tissue next to the tumor, obtained before any cancer treatment. These receptors came from a woman aged 40 to 75 with stage I lung adenocarcinoma.

The chain links TRBV18 to TRBJ2-7; the D gene is possibly TRBD2 (6 bases). The CDR3 is 14 residues long. Trimming cost V 3 bases and J 6 bases, with 15 bases left between them. CDR1 and CDR2 (germline): KGHSH, LQKENI. Here the CDR3 reads CASSPGGGGSEQYF. DNA for the CDR3: TGTGCCAGCTCACCGGGTGGTGGGGGGAGCGAGCAGTACTTC.

This clone was seen only once. The CDR3 DNA reads as TGCAGCGTCGGGCAGGGCTCCTACGAGCAGTACTTC. It is translated as CSVGQGSYEQYF. The chain has TRBV29-1 and TRBJ2-7; D is possibly TRBD1 (5 bases). From germline, CDR1 is SQVTM and CDR2 ANQGSEA. The CDR3 runs to 12 residues. The V gene lost 6 bases and the J gene lost 0 bases, with 9 bases spanning the gap.

V usage is TRBV19 and J usage is TRBJ1-5, with TRBD1 matching over 9 bases. Germline values: CDR1 LNHDA, CDR2 SQIVND (reference sequence). The CDR3 totals 13 residues. Losses at the gene ends were 5 bases for V and 6 bases for J; bases not matched to a gene: 2. CDR3 residues: CASSRTGVQPQHF. The CDR3 DNA reads TGTGCCAGTAGTCGGACAGGGGTTCAGCCCCAGCATTTT.

Within the sample, this clone is hyperexpanded. The genes are TRBV6-8 and TRBJ1-3; D remains unclear. Trimming left V 6 bases short and J 2 bases short, with 11 bases between. Germline CDR1 reads MNHGY; CDR2 reads SAAAGT. There are 14 residues in the CDR3. CDR3 sequence reads: CASSRESTGNTIYF. The CDR3 nucleotides read TGTGCCAGCAGCAGAGAGTCCACTGGAAACACCATATATTTT.